This T cell receptor (beta chain) comes out of a study of blood T cell repertoires in COVID-19. Study overall: Acute and convalescent COVID-19 specimens originated in the United States, Italy and Spain. From T cells, B-cell-depleted T cells, or PBMCs came the material, which was cDNA or gDNA.

This clone was recorded only once. Patients of the Seattle cohort, enrolled during active infection, were followed longitudinally. In the study's own analysis: Scientists estimated how many nucleated cells there were by amplifying reference gene primers. Libraries were prepared by immunoSEQ multiplex PCR; TCRdb keeps only in-frame clonotypes and omits some of them. For V, J and clone size, that table is used; D and trimming come from the DNA. The sample has about 480,000 clones, about 88% seen once. CDR3 size: 15 residues. Germline-derived CDR1 and CDR2 are SGHRS and YFSETQ. The V and J ends lost 1 base and 3 bases respectively, with 10 bases between them.

The rearrangement joins TRBV5-1 to TRBJ2-2; D might be TRBD2 (6 bases). This TCR derives from a woman aged 50 to 60 with COVID-19, enrolled during active disease. Sequenced sample: peripheral blood. The CDR3 region has the DNA TGCGCCAGCAGCTTGTCCGGGGGAGACACCGGGGAGCTGTTTTTT. Its protein product is CASSLSGGDTGELFF.